What follows are 15 T cell receptor beta chains derived from one specimen sequenced in a study of cytomegalovirus exposure and HLA in healthy donors. The PCR had 60 Vbeta and 13 Jbeta primers. TCRdb keeps only in-frame clones here, not all; method: immunoSEQ multiplex PCR. The data hold 150,000 to 200,000 clones, with around 80% observed a single time. The specimen sequenced was PBMCs. The receptors stem from a man between 40 and 49 years old in good health and CMV-seronegative.

The chain employs TRBV19 and TRBJ1-1; D is perhaps TRBD1 (6 bases). This CDR3 is built from 15 residues. Trimming stripped 7 bases from V and 2 bases from J, with 17 bases between. Per germline, CDR1 LNHDA and CDR2 SQIVND (reference sequence). CDR3 in amino acids: CASKAPRTANTEAFF. The CDR3 bases are TGTGCCAGTAAGGCTCCAAGGACAGCTAACACTGAAGCTTTCTTT. Full variable domain (missing parts from reference TRBV19 and TRBJ1-1): DGGITQSPKYLFRKEGQNVTLSCEQNLNHDAMYWYRQDPGQGLRLIYYSQIVNDFQKGDIAEGYSVSREKKESFPLTVTSAQKNPTAFYLCASKAPRTANTEAFFGQGTRLTVV.

The chain uses TRBV19 and TRBJ2-7; D possibly corresponds to TRBD2 (5 bases). There are 14 residues in the CDR3. V shed 3 bases and J shed 4 bases, with 13 bases lying between them. Germline loops: CDR1 LNHDA, CDR2 SQIVND (reference sequence). The CDR3 DNA is TGTGCCAGTAGTATGGGAGTAGGCTATTACGAGCAGTACTTC. Amino acids: CASSMGVGYYEQYF.

This clone was observed a handful of times. This chain links TRBV12-5 with TRBJ2-1; 11 bases fit TRBD2. CDR1 is LGHNT, CDR2 FRNRAP, per germline. The V segment lost 5 bases and the J segment 5 bases; nucleotides outside the gene matches: 5. The CDR3 covers 15 residues. In DNA form, the CDR3 reads TGTGCTAGTGGTGGGGGACTAGCGGCCCACAATGAGCAGTTCTTC. This sequence encodes CASGGGLAAHNEQFF.

The chain uses TRBV10-3 and TRBJ1-6, with TRBD1 identical over 10 bases. The CDR3 runs 15 residues. V lost 6 bases and J lost 7; bases outside the gene matches: 6. Germline-derived CDR1 and CDR2 are ENHRY and SYGVKD. The CDR3 spells CAIRNPGQGNSPLHF. Here the CDR3 DNA reads TGTGCCATCAGGAACCCGGGACAGGGGAATTCACCCCTCCACTTT.

The chain uses TRBV7-2 and TRBJ1-1; TRBD1 matches 7 bases. The CDR3 contains 14 residues. CDR1 and CDR2 (germline): SGHTA, FQGNSA. V was clipped by 5 bases and J by 0 bases; unmatched bases: 3. CDR3 residues: CASSPDRVNTEAFF. The CDR3 DNA follows: TGTGCCAGCAGCCCCGACAGGGTGAACACTGAAGCTTTCTTT.

The chain is built from TRBV29-1 and TRBJ2-6; 7 nucleotides align to TRBD1. Germline V gene lookup returns CDR1 SQVTM and CDR2 ANQGSEA. This CDR3 has 16 residues. J lost 0 bases, V lost 3 bases, and 5 bases had no gene match. The CDR3 nucleotides are TGCAGCGTTGAGACAGGGACATACTCTGGGGCCAACGTCCTGACTTTC. Residues: CSVETGTYSGANVLTF.

This clone was detected only a few times. The rearrangement uses TRBV28 and TRBJ1-2, with 7 bases lining up with TRBD1. The trim removed 7 bases at V and 5 bases at J, leaving 10 bases unmatched. Per the germline V gene, CDR1 is MDHEN and CDR2 is SYDVKM. The CDR3 extends over 14 amino acids. The DNA for the CDR3 is TGTGCCAGCACCACTCCGGGACAGAGATATGGCTACACCTTC. Translated, it gives CASTTPGQRYGYTF.

The count of this clone is one. CDR3 sequence (DNA): TGCGCCAGCAGCAGACTAGCGGGAGACGGTAGTAATGAGCAGTTCTTC. Its translation is CASSRLAGDGSNEQFF. V gene TRBV4-1 combines with J gene TRBJ2-1, with 12 nucleotides matching TRBD2. Germline assignment: CDR1 MGHRA and CDR2 YSYEKL. V gave up 5 bases and J gave up 7 bases; unmatched junction bases: 9. The CDR3 length is 16 residues.

This clone was recorded only once. V usage is TRBV7-8 and J usage is TRBJ2-3; maybe TRBD2 (7 bases). CDR3 length: 15 residues. Trimming removed 4 bases at V and 5 bases at J, with 16 bases between. Germline assignment: CDR1 SGHVS and CDR2 FQNEAQ. In DNA, the CDR3 is TGTGCCAGCAGCTCGGTGGGGGGGCGCATAGATACGCAGTATTTT. Its translation: CASSSVGGRIDTQYF.

V gene TRBV7-2 combines with J gene TRBJ1-1; D remains ambiguous. The ends were cut back, 0 bases at V and 7 bases at J, with 15 bases in the middle. The V gene's germline CDR1 is SGHTA and CDR2 FQGNSA. The CDR3 is made up of 15 amino acids. The CDR3 sequence is CASSLALGGRVEAFF. The CDR3 nucleotides are TGTGCCAGCAGCTTAGCGCTAGGAGGGAGGGTTGAAGCTTTCTTT.

This clone was seen once. The rearrangement links TRBV7-8 to TRBJ2-3; D possibly corresponds to TRBD2 (5 bases). Trimming cost V 5 bases and J 5 bases, with 14 bases left between them. Germline CDR1 reads SGHVS; CDR2 reads FQNEAQ. The length of the CDR3 is 14 residues. The CDR3 bases are TGTGCCAGCAGCCTGCGGACTCCGAAAGATACGCAGTATTTT. Its translation is CASSLRTPKDTQYF.

The V gene is TRBV7-8, the J gene TRBJ1-4; 9 positions agree with TRBD1. This CDR3 is built from 16 residues. J lost 4 bases, V lost 1 base, and 4 bases had no gene match. Per germline, CDR1 SGHVS and CDR2 FQNEAQ. CDR3 DNA sequence: TGTGCCAGCAGCTTAGGCCGGGACAGGGTTAATGAAAAACTGTTTTTT. As protein: CASSLGRDRVNEKLFF. Looking up the rest from reference TRBV7-8 and TRBJ1-4 gives the full variable domain: GAGVSQSPRYKVAKRGQDVALRCDPISGHVSLFWYQQALGQGPEFLTYFQNEAQLDKSGLPSDRFFAERPEGSVSTLKIQRTQQEDSAVYLCASSLGRDRVNEKLFFGSGTQLSVL.

The genes are TRBV27 and TRBJ1-1; TRBD1 might be the D (5 bases). V was clipped by 6 bases and J by 4 bases, with 12 bases between them. Germline V gives CDR1 MNHEY, CDR2 SMNVEV (reference sequence). The CDR3 contains 13 residues. The CDR3 here is CASRYGGGTEAFF. The CDR3 coding sequence is TGTGCCAGCAGGTACGGGGGGGGCACTGAAGCTTTCTTT.

In DNA, the CDR3 is TGCGCCAGCAGCCAGATATATTCCGGGAACTCCTACGAGCAGTACTTC. This codes for CASSQIYSGNSYEQYF. The V and J genes are TRBV4-1 and TRBJ2-7; D perhaps matches TRBD2 (5 bases). Germline CDR1 MGHRA, CDR2 YSYEKL. The CDR3 extends over 16 amino acids. The V end lost 3 bases, the J end lost 0 bases, and 15 bases lay between the germline ends.

The J gene is TRBJ2-7, the V gene TRBV5-5; tentative D call: TRBD1 (6 bases). This CDR3 contains 13 residues. Germline V gives CDR1 SGHKS, CDR2 YYEKEE (reference sequence). With 4 bases removed from V and 0 bases from J, the gap between germline ends came to 8 bases. CDR3 residues: CASSPGASYEQYF. In DNA form, the CDR3 reads TGTGCCAGCAGCCCAGGGGCCTCCTACGAGCAGTACTTC. The full variable domain, in which reference TRBV5-5 and TRBJ2-7 provide the parts outside the CDR3, is DAGVTQSPTHLIKTRGQQVTLRCSPISGHKSVSWYQQVLGQGPQFIFQYYEKEERGRGNFPDRFSARQFPNYSSELNVNALLLGDSALYLCASSPGASYEQYFGPGTRLTVT.